A single sample gave rise to the 20 T cell receptor beta chains below, sequenced in a study of radiotherapy plus CTLA-4 blockade in lung cancer. Assay used: immunoSEQ multiplex PCR; TCRdb lists only in-frame clones, some missing. The table shows over 100,000 clones, with roughly 77% occurring only once. The sequences come from peripheral blood, collected from a patient treated with radiotherapy plus ipilimumab. These receptor sequences come from a human donor with non-small cell lung cancer that progressed on radiotherapy plus ipilimumab. Some clones in this sample may be carry-over from other donors' samples.

The chain is built from TRBV29-1 and TRBJ2-1; D remains unclear. V dropped 6 bases and J dropped 0 bases, with 12 bases sitting between them. This CDR3 comprises 14 residues. Germline V lookup: CDR1 SQVTM, CDR2 ANQGSEA. CDR3 loop: CSVKDESSYNEQFF. The CDR3 coding sequence is TGCAGCGTGAAGGACGAGAGCTCCTACAATGAGCAGTTCTTC.

The CDR3 loop is CASSLNSGGPETQYF. CDR3 sequence (DNA): TGTGCCAGCAGCTTAAACTCCGGGGGGCCGGAGACCCAGTACTTC. The V and J genes are TRBV11-2 and TRBJ2-5; D is possibly TRBD2 (7 bases). The germline gives CDR1 SGHAT, CDR2 FQNNGV. V was shortened by 2 bases and J by 5 bases, with 15 bases between the two germline ends. The CDR3 is made up of 15 amino acids.

In the case of this clone: One junction end disagrees with the germline gene, perhaps due to a read error. The V gene is TRBV9, the J gene TRBJ1-6; a weak D match, TRBD1 (6 bases). Germline loops: CDR1 SGDLS, CDR2 YYNGEE. This CDR3 is 16 amino acids long. The CDR3 DNA sequence: TGTGCCCGCAGCGGGGGGCGGGTCTCCTATAATTCACCCCTCCACTTT. Translating gives CARSGGRVSYNSPLHF. The variable domain in full, completed from reference TRBV9 and TRBJ1-6, reads DSGVTQTPKHLITATGQRVTLRCSPRSGDLSVYWYQQSLDQGLQFLIQYYNGEERAKGNILERFSAQQFPDLHSELNLSSLELGDSALYFCARSGGRVSYNSPLHFGNGTRLTVT.

Written as DNA, the CDR3 is TGTGCCAGCAGCTCAAAGGACAGGAACTATGGCTACACCTTC. Protein product: CASSSKDRNYGYTF. V and J are TRBV7-3 and TRBJ1-2, with 7 bases aligning to TRBD1. The CDR3 spans 14 residues. CDR1 is SGHTA and CDR2 is FQGTGA in the germline V gene. The ends lost 4 bases at V and 2 bases at J; junction bases unmatched: 4.

The rearrangement links TRBV5-1 to TRBJ2-2; D possibly corresponds to TRBD1 (6 bases). This CDR3 contains 16 residues. The V end was cut by 0 bases, the J end by 2 bases, with 11 bases between. CDR1 SGHRS and CDR2 YFSETQ come from the germline V gene. CDR3 protein: CASSLVPGVNTGELFF. Here the CDR3 DNA reads TGCGCCAGCAGCTTGGTTCCAGGGGTCAACACCGGGGAGCTGTTTTTT.

The chain is built from TRBV18 and TRBJ1-3; weak D call: TRBD1 (5 bases). The CDR3 runs 16 residues. V was cut by 4 bases and J by 4 bases, with 17 bases left in between. CDR1 and CDR2 (germline): KGHSH, LQKENI. CDR3 coding DNA: TGTGCCAGCTCACTCACCGCAGACACAGGCGGAAACACCATATATTTT. Amino acids: CASSLTADTGGNTIYF.

The gene calls are TRBV19 and TRBJ2-5, with 7 bases matching TRBD2. Losses at the gene ends were 1 base for V and 5 bases for J; bases not matched to a gene: 7. This CDR3 region has 15 residues. Germline V gene data show CDR1 as LNHDA and CDR2 as SQIVND (reference sequence). In DNA form, the CDR3 reads TGTGCCAGTAGTATAGGGAGGACTAGTGGGGAGACCCAGTACTTC. Translated, it gives CASSIGRTSGETQYF.

The chain is built from TRBV14 and TRBJ2-1; D is possibly TRBD1 (6 bases). The germline CDR1 and CDR2 sequences are SGHDN and FVKESK. The V gene lost 2 bases and the J gene lost 15 bases, with 17 bases spanning the gap. There are 13 residues in the CDR3. The CDR3 DNA is TGTGCCAGCAGCCAATCCACAGGGTTTGGGCGGTTCTTC. It translates to CASSQSTGFGRFF.

The chain joins TRBV7-3 to TRBJ1-1; tentative D call: TRBD1 (6 bases). This CDR3 comprises 13 residues. V dropped 5 bases and J dropped 0 bases, with 7 bases sitting between them. The germline gives CDR1 SGHTA, CDR2 FQGTGA. CDR3 residues: CASSDRMNTEAFF. The CDR3 DNA follows: TGTGCCAGCAGCGACAGGATGAACACTGAAGCTTTCTTT.

This clone is a singleton in its sample. The V and J genes are TRBV2 and TRBJ1-5; D gene ambiguous. This CDR3 region has 15 residues. In germline, CDR1 is SNHLY, CDR2 FYNNEI. The ends were cut back, 2 bases at V and 0 bases at J, with 8 bases in the middle. CDR3 DNA sequence: TGTGCCAGCAGTGAAAGTCGGGGTAGCAATCAGCCCCAGCATTTT. This codes for CASSESRGSNQPQHF.

CDR3 nucleotides: TGTGCCAGCAGCCCACGGACCGGACAGGGTTTAAGGGAGACCCAGTACTTC. Protein product: CASSPRTGQGLRETQYF. This rearrangement joins TRBV11-2 to TRBJ2-5; 8 bases fit TRBD1. Trimming took 5 bases from V and 5 from J; bases not matched to a gene: 16. Germline values: CDR1 SGHAT, CDR2 FQNNGV. The CDR3 runs 17 residues. The full variable domain, with the rest looked up from reference TRBV11-2 and TRBJ2-5, is EAGVAQSPRYKIIEKRQSVAFWCNPISGHATLYWYQQILGQGPKLLIQFQNNGVVDDSQLPKDRFSAERLKGVDSTLKIQPAKLEDSAVYLCASSPRTGQGLRETQYFGPGTRLLVL.

This clone was counted between two and nine times. CDR3 in DNA: TGCGCCAGCAGCCAAAGGACAGGGTACGAGCAGTACTTC. Protein sequence: CASSQRTGYEQYF. This chain uses TRBV4-3 with TRBJ2-7, with 8 bases identical to TRBD1. V shed 2 bases and J 4 bases; nucleotides not matched to a gene: 1. Per germline, CDR1 LGHNA and CDR2 YSLEER. CDR3 length equals 13 residues.

The chain employs TRBV6-5 and TRBJ1-2; TRBD1 matches 10 bases. Trimming at V came to 2 bases and at J to 14 bases, leaving 11 bases not matched to a gene. Germline assignment: CDR1 MNHEY and CDR2 SVGAGI. This CDR3 contains 14 residues. The CDR3 spells CASSYPGQGVSRTF. The CDR3 coding sequence is TGTGCCAGCAGTTACCCCGGACAGGGGGTTAGTCGGACCTTC.

This rearrangement joins TRBV5-5 to TRBJ2-1; D not certain. This CDR3 has 16 amino acids. CDR1 is SGHKS and CDR2 is YYEKEE in the germline V gene (reference sequence). V lost 3 bases and J lost 0, with 13 bases in between. CDR3 protein: CASSSPPLSSYNEQFF. The CDR3, as DNA: TGTGCCAGCAGCTCTCCCCCACTTAGCTCCTACAATGAGCAGTTCTTC. The full variable domain, its missing parts supplied by reference TRBV5-5 and TRBJ2-1, is DAGVTQSPTHLIKTRGQQVTLRCSPISGHKSVSWYQQVLGQGPQFIFQYYEKEERGRGNFPDRFSARQFPNYSSELNVNALLLGDSALYLCASSSPPLSSYNEQFFGPGTRLTVL.

This clone was seen more than once but under ten times. The V and J genes are TRBV4-3 and TRBJ1-5; the D gene is possibly TRBD1 (5 bases). V dropped 4 bases and J dropped 3 bases, with 13 bases sitting between them. The length of the CDR3 is 15 residues. Germline values: CDR1 LGHNA, CDR2 YSLEER. CDR3 loop: CASSPTWGDNQPQHF. The CDR3 DNA sequence: TGCGCCAGCAGCCCCACCTGGGGGGACAATCAGCCCCAGCATTTT.

The chain employs TRBV7-2 and TRBJ2-1; D is perhaps TRBD1 (6 bases). The CDR3 is made up of 15 amino acids. Deletions cut 5 bases from V and 4 bases from J, with 15 bases between. From germline, CDR1 is SGHTA and CDR2 FQGNSA. The CDR3 sequence is CASSLRDTHYNEQFF. The CDR3 nucleotides are TGTGCCAGCAGCCTCCGGGACACACATTACAATGAGCAGTTCTTC. Drawing the rest from reference TRBV7-2 and TRBJ2-1, the complete variable domain is GAGVSQSPSNKVTEKGKDVELRCDPISGHTALYWYRQSLGQGLEFLIYFQGNSAPDKSGLPSDRFSAERTGGSVSTLTIQRTQQEDSAVYLCASSLRDTHYNEQFFGPGTRLTVL.

The V call is TRBV11-3, the J call TRBJ1-2, with no clear D. Trimming took 0 bases from V and 4 from J, leaving 6 bases between them. The CDR3 is 13 amino acids. Germline CDR1 is SGHNT and CDR2 is YENEEA. CDR3 bases: TGTGCCAGCAGCTTAGACGGCCGCTATGGCTACACCTTC. This translates into CASSLDGRYGYTF.

The rearrangement links TRBV6-5 to TRBJ1-2; 7 nucleotides align to TRBD1. The CDR3 totals 15 residues. Germline V gene lookup returns CDR1 MNHEY and CDR2 SVGAGI. V lost 5 bases, J lost 4 bases, and 10 bases stayed unmatched. In DNA, the CDR3 is TGTGCCAGCAGTATGACAGGGCGACAAATCTATGGCTACACCTTC. Translated: CASSMTGRQIYGYTF.

The chain links TRBV16 to TRBJ2-7; no definite D call. The germline V gene has CDR1 KGHSY and CDR2 FQNENV. The CDR3 has 15 residues. Trimming cost V 2 bases and J 0 bases, with 11 bases left between them. CDR3 protein: CASSQRNSRSYEQYF. In DNA, the CDR3 is TGTGCCAGCAGCCAAAGAAACAGCCGCTCCTACGAGCAGTACTTC. Complete variable domain (other parts from reference TRBV16 and TRBJ2-7): GEEVAQTPKHLVRGEGQKAKLYCAPIKGHSYVFWYQQVLKNEFKFLISFQNENVFDETGMPKERFSAKCLPNSPCSLEIQATKLEDSAVYFCASSQRNSRSYEQYFGPGTRLTVT.

This CDR3 reads CASSLWGNDAEAFF. DNA for the CDR3: TGCGCCAGCAGCTTGTGGGGGAACGACGCTGAAGCTTTCTTT. This chain joins TRBV5-1 and TRBJ1-1, with a possible D match to TRBD1 (5 bases). The CDR3 extends over 14 amino acids. V shed 1 base and J shed 6 bases, with 13 bases lying between them. Germline V gives CDR1 SGHRS, CDR2 YFSETQ.